Listed below are T cell receptor beta chains from one sample, sequenced in a study of cytomegalovirus exposure and HLA in healthy donors. Sequenced by immunoSEQ multiplex PCR; TCRdb stores in-frame clones only, minus some. The data show 120,000 or so clones, with around four fifths seen just once and approximately 31% held by the top ten. The sequenced sample consisted of PBMCs. Receptor source: a man aged 55 to 70 in good health and CMV-seropositive. CDR3s include the opening cysteine and the closing phenylalanine or tryptophan. A D gene is named only where the DNA matches it firmly.

V gene,D gene,CDR3 protein
TRBV10-2,.,CASSDTGSGANVLTF
TRBV27,.,CASSRTEVGNTIYF
TRBV7-2,TRBD2,CASSIEAWGGNEQFF
TRBV19,TRBD1,CASSISDRGRPYNEQFF
TRBV6-1,TRBD2,CASSGLAGIGEQFF
TRBV2,TRBD1,CASTPDRLETQYF
TRBV28,.,CASTSRRGSYEQYF
TRBV6-1,TRBD1,CASSQIGGDQPQHF
TRBV30,TRBD1,CAWSAQGGTEAFF
TRBV7-3,.,CASSPVGQSYNEQFF
TRBV29-1,.,CSVLQRLNTEAFF
TRBV2,TRBD1,CASSEARGDRARTEAFF
TRBV4-2,.,CASSLAASEKYEQYF
TRBV9,.,CASSVGGTALRETQYF
TRBV20-1,.,CSAWNSYGYTF
TRBV7-3,.,CASSLDGGPGELFF
TRBV7-2,.,CASSLDRVCLF
TRBV9,TRBD1,CASSASDPTGEYEQYF
TRBV18,TRBD1,CASSSTGDTEAFF
TRBV7-6,.,CASSFYIGQGYEQYF